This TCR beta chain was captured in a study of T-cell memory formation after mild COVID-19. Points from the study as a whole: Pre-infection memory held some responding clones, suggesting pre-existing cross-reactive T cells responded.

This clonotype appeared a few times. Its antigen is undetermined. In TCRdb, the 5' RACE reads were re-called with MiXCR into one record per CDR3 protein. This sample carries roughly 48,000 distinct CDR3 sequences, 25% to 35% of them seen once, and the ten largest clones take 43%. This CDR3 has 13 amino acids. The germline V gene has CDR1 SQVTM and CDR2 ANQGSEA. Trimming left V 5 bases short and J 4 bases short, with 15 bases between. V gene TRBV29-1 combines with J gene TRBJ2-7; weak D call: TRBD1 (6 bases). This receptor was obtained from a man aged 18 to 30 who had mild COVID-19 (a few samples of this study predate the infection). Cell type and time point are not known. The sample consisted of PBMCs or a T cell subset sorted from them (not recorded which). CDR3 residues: CSVIPGGAYEQYV. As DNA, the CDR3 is TGCAGCGTTATCCCTGGGGGCGCTTACGAGCAGTACGTC.